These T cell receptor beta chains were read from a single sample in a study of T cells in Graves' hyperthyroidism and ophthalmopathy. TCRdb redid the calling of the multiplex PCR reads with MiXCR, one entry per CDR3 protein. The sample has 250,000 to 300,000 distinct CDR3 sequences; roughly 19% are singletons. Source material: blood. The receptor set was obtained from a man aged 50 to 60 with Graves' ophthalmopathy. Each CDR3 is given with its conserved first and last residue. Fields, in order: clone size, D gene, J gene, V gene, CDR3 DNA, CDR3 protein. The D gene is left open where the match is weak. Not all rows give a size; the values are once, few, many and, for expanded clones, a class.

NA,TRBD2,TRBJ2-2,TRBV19,TGTGCCAGCCGTTCGTTGACTAGCGGGTTCAACACCGGGGAGCTGTTTTTT,CASRSLTSGFNTGELFF
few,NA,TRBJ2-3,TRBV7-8,TGTGCCAGCAGCATGACAGAGACTCCCACAGATACGCAGTATTTT,CASSMTETPTDTQYF
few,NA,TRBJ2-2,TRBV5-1,TGCGCCAGCAGCGCAAATTTGAAGAGTAGCGGGGAGCTGTTTTTT,CASSANLKSSGELFF
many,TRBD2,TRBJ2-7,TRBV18,TGTGCCAGCTCACCTCCCCTAGCGGAGACCTACGAGCAGTACTTC,CASSPPLAETYEQYF
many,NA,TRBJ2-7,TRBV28,TGTGCCAGCAGTTTACTCGCAGGGGATAGGTACGAGCAGTACTTC,CASSLLAGDRYEQYF
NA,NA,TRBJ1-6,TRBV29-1,TGCAGCGTTGAAGCGACAGAAAGGCCGATTTATAATTCACCCCTCCACTTT,CSVEATERPIYNSPLHF
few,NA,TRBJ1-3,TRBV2,TGTGCCAGCAGGCGGGACTCCGGCTCTGGAAACACCATATATTTT,CASRRDSGSGNTIYF
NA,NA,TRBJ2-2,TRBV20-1,TGCAGTGCTAGTTCCGGGGAGCTGTTTTTT,CSASSGELFF
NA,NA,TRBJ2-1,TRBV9,TGTGCCAGCAGGGGTGGGAGTGGGAATGAGCAGTTCTTC,CASRGGSGNEQFF
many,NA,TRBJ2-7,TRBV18,TGTGCCAGCTCACCACCCACCCGATGGCGCGAGCAGTACTTC,CASSPPTRWREQYF
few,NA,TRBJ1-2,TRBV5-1,TGCGCCAGCAGCTTAGAGGGTAAAGGCTACACCTTC,CASSLEGKGYTF
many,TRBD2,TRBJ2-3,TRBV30,TGTGCCTGGTTCAAACTAGCGGGGGTCCGAGATACGCAGTATTTT,CAWFKLAGVRDTQYF
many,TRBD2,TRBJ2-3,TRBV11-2,TGTGCCAGCAGCTTATGGGGTAGCGGGAGTCAGGCGAGCACAGATACGCAGTATTTT,CASSLWGSGSQASTDTQYF
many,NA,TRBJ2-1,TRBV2,TGTGCCAGCTCCGGGAACTACAATGAGCAGTTCTTC,CASSGNYNEQFF
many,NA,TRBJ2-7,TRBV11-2,TGTGCCAGCAGACCATCGGGGGTTAACGAGCAGTACTTC,CASRPSGVNEQYF
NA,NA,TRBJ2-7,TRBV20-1,TGCAGTGCTAGAGGTCTTGGGGGAAGCCTAGCCGAGCAGTACTTC,CSARGLGGSLAEQYF
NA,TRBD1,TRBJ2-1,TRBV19,TGTGCCAGTAGTATCCCTCAGGGGGCTGTTAACAATGAGCAGTTCTTC,CASSIPQGAVNNEQFF
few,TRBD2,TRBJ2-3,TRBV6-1,TGTGCCAGCAGACCGGCTAGCGGAAGCACAGATACGCAGTATTTT,CASRPASGSTDTQYF
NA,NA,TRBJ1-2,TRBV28,TGTGCCAGCAGTTTATGGTCAGCGAGCTACACCTTC,CASSLWSASYTF
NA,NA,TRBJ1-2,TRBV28,TGTGCCAGCAGTTTTGTCGGGGGTTGGTATGGCTACACCTTC,CASSFVGGWYGYTF
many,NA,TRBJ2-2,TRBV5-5,TGTGCCAGCAGGGCTGGGACCGGGGAGCTGTTTTTT,CASRAGTGELFF
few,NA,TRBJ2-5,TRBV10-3,TGTGCCATCAGCCCCGGTCCTCTCCCAGAGACCCAGTACTTC,CAISPGPLPETQYF
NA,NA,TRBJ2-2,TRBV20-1,TGCAGTGCTAGAGCGGCTAGCCCCAACACCGGGGAGCTGTTTTTT,CSARAASPNTGELFF
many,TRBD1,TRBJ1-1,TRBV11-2,TGTGCCAGCAGCTTAACCGGACAGGGGGACACTGAAGCTTTCTTT,CASSLTGQGDTEAFF
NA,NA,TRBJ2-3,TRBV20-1,TGCAGTGCCGCCCCAGAGCGGCCTAGCACAGATACGCAGTATTTT,CSAAPERPSTDTQYF
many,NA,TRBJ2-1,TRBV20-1,TGCAGTGCTAGAGTTGTCGAAAGCTCCTACAATGAGCAGTTCTTC,CSARVVESSYNEQFF
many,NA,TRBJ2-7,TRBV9,TGTGCCAGCAGCGTAGGGGTCCAGAGCTCCTACGAGCAGTACTTC,CASSVGVQSSYEQYF
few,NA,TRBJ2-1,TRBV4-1,TGCGCCAGCAGCCAGGGGGAGATAACCTACAATGAGCAGTTCTTC,CASSQGEITYNEQFF